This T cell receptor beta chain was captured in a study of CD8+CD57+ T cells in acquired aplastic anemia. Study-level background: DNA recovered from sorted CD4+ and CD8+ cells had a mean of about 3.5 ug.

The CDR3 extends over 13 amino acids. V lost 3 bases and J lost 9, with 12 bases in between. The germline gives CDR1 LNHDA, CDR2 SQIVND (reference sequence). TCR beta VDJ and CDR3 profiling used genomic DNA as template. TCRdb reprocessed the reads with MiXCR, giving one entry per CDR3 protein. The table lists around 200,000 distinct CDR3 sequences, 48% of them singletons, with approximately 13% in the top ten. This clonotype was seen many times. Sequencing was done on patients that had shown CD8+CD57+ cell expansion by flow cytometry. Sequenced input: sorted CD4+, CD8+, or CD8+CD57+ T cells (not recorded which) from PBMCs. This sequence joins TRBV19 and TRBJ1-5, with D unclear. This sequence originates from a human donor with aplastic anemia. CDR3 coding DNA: TGTGCCAGTAGTATGGGAATCGCCGGGCCCCAGCATTTT. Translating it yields CASSMGIAGPQHF. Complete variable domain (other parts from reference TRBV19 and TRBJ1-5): DGGITQSPKYLFRKEGQNVTLSCEQNLNHDAMYWYRQDPGQGLRLIYYSQIVNDFQKGDIAEGYSVSREKKESFPLTVTSAQKNPTAFYLCASSMGIAGPQHFGDGTRLSIL.